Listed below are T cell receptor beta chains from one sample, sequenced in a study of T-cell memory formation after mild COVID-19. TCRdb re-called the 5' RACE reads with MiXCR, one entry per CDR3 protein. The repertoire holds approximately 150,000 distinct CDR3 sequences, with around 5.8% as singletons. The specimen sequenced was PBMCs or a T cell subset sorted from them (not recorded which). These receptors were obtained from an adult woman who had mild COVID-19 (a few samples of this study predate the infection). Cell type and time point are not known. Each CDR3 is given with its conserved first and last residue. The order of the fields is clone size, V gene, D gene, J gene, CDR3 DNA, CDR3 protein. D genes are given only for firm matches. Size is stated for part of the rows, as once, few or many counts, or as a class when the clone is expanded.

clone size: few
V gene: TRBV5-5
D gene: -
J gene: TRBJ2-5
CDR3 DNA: TGTGCCAGCAGCTCCCTGGTCGGGGTTGGGGAGACCCAGTACTTC
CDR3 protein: CASSSLVGVGETQYF

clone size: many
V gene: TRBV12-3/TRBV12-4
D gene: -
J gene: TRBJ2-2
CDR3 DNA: TGTGCCAGCAGGCTCGGCGGGACCGGGGAGCTGTTTTTT
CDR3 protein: CASRLGGTGELFF

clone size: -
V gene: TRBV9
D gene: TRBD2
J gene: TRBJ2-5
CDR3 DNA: TGTGCCAGCAGCATTACTAGCGGGGGGGCCGGGGCCCAGTACTTC
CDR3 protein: CASSITSGGAGAQYF

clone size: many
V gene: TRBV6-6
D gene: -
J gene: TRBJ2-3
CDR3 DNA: TGTGCCAGCACCCTCGGCGGGACCTATCAGGATACGCAGTATTTT
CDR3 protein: CASTLGGTYQDTQYF

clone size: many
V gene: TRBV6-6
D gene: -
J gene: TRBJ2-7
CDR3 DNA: TGTGCCAGCAGTTACGAGGGGATCTCCTACGAGCAGTACTTC
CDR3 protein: CASSYEGISYEQYF

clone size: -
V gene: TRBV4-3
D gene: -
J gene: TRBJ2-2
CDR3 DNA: TGCGCCAGCAGCCAAGATCGACTAACCTCTGGGGAGCTGTTTTTT
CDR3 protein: CASSQDRLTSGELFF

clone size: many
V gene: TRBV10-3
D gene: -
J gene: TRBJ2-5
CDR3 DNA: TGTGCCATCAGTGAGTCGGCCGGCCAAGAGACCCAGTACTTC
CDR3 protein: CAISESAGQETQYF

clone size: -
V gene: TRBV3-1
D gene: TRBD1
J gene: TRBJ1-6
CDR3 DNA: TGTGCCAGCAGAGACAGGGGGAGCTCCTATAATTCACCCCTCCACTTT
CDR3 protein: CASRDRGSSYNSPLHF

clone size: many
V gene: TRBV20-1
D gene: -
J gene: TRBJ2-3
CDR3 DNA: TGCAGTGCTTCTTGGATCGAAAAGACAGATACGCAGTATTTT
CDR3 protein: CSASWIEKTDTQYF

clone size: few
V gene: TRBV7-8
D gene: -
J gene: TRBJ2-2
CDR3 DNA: TGTGCCAGCAGCACCCAAACTTTTAGGGTTACGAACACCGGGGAGCTGTTTTTT
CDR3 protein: CASSTQTFRVTNTGELFF

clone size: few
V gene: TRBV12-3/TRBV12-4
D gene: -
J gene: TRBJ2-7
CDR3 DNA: TGTGCCAGCAGTTTTGGGTCCAGCATCGAGCAGTACTTC
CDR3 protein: CASSFGSSIEQYF

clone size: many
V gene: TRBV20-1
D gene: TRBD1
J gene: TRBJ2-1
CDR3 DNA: TGCAGTGCGACAGGGGACGGTGGGTACAATGAGCAGTTCTTC
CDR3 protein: CSATGDGGYNEQFF

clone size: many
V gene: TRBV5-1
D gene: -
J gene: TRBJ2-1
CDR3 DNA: TGCGCCAGCAGCTTGGGAGGACTCGGGTACAATGAGCAGTTCTTC
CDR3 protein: CASSLGGLGYNEQFF

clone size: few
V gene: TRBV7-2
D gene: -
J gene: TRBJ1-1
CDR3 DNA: TGTGCCAGCAGCCGTGACACAGGACCCACGGAAGCTTTCTTT
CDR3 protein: CASSRDTGPTEAFF

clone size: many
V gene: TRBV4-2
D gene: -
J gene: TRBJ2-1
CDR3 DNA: TGTGCCAGCAGCCAAGGGAAGACTAAAAGTAATGAGCAGTTCTTC
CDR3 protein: CASSQGKTKSNEQFF

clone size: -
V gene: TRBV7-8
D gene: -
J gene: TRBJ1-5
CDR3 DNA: TGTGCCAGCAGTCCCAGGGAAGGCAGCGACCAGCCCCAGCATTTT
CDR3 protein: CASSPREGSDQPQHF

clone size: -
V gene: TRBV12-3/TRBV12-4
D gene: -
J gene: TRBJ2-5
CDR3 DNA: TGTGCCAGCAGTTTTGGGGGGAGTAGCGAGACCCAGTACTTC
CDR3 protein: CASSFGGSSETQYF

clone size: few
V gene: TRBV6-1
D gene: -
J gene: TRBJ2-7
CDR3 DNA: TGTGCCAGCAGTGAAGGGAGGAAGGTTGGGAACTTC
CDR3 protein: CASSEGRKVGNF

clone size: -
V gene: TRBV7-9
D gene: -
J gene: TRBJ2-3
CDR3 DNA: TGTGCCAGCAGCTCAATTGGGGACAAACCAAAAATGAATACGCAGTATTTT
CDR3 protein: CASSSIGDKPKMNTQYF

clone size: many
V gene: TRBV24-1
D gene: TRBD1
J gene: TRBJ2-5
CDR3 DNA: TGTGCCACCAGTGATTCGGGACAGGTCCAAGAGACCCAGTACTTC
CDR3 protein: CATSDSGQVQETQYF

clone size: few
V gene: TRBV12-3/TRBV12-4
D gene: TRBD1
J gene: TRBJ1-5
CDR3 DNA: TGTGCCAGCAGTTTATCTGGACAGGGGCAGCCCCAGCATTTT
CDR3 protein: CASSLSGQGQPQHF

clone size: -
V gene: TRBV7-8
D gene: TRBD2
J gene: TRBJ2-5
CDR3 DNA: TGTGCCAGCAGCTTCGGAGGACTAGCGGGAGTACGAGAGACCCAGTACTTC
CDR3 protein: CASSFGGLAGVRETQYF

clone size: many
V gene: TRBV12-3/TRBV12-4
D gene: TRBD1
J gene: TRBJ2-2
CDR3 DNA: TGTGCCAGCAGTTTACAGGGGGCCCTCACCGGGGAGCTGTTTTTT
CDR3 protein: CASSLQGALTGELFF

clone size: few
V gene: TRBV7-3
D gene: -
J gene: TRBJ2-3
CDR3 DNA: TGTGCCAGCAGCTCCCACCCCCCGCGGGTCACAGATACGCAGTATTTT
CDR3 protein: CASSSHPPRVTDTQYF

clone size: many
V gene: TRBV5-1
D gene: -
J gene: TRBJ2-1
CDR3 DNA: TGCGCCAGCAGCTTGGCCAGTTTTGGGGGCGGTGAGCAGTTCTTC
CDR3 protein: CASSLASFGGGEQFF

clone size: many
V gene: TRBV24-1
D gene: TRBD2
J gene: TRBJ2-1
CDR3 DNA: TGTGCCACCAGTGATCGAAGTAGCGGGAGGGGTAATGAGCAGTTCTTC
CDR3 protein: CATSDRSSGRGNEQFF

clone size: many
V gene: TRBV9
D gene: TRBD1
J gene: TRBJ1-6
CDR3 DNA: TGTGCCAGCAGCCCAGCAGGGGGTTCACCCCTCCACTTT
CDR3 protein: CASSPAGGSPLHF

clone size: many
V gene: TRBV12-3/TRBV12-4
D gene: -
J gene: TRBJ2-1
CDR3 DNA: TGTGCCAGCAGTTTCTCCGACCGGGAGCAGTTCTTC
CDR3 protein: CASSFSDREQFF

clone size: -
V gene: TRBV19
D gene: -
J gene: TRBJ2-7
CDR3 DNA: TGTGCCAGTAGTATAGCCCACCCCTACGAGCAGTACTTC
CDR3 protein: CASSIAHPYEQYF

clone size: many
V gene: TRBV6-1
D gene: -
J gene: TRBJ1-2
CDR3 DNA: TGTGCCAGCAGTGAACGAAGGTTCTATGGCTACACCTTC
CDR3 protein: CASSERRFYGYTF

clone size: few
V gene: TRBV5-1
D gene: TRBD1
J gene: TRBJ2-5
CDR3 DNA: TGCGCCAGCAGCTTGTTAGGGACAGGGAGTGAGACCCAGTACTTC
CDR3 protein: CASSLLGTGSETQYF

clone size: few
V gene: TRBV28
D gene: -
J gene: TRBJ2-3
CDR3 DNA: TGTGCCAGCAGCGAGGGTTCGGGCACAGATACGCAGTATTTT
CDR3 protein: CASSEGSGTDTQYF

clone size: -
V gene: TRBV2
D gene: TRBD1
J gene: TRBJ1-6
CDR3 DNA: TGTGCCAGCAGTGAAGCGCTTCAGGGGGCGGCTCAAAATTCACCCCTCCACTTT
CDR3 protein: CASSEALQGAAQNSPLHF

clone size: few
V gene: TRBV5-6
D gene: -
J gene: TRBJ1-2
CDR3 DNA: TGTGCCAGCAGCTTTGTAGGGGCGATCAGTCACTACACCTTC
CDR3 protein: CASSFVGAISHYTF

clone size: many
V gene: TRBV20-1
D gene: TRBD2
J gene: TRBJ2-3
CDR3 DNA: TGCAGTGCTCCGGGACTAGCGGGAGTGGGTGGCACAGATACGCAGTATTTT
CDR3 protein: CSAPGLAGVGGTDTQYF

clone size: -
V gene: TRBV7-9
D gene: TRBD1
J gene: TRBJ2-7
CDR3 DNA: TGTGCCAGCAGCCTCACAGGGGGCCTATCCTACGAGCAGTACTTC
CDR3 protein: CASSLTGGLSYEQYF

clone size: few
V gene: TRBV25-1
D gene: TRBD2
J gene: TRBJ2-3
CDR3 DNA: TGTGCCAGCAGTGATCCTACGGGGCGGGGGGGCACAGATACGCAGTATTTT
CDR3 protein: CASSDPTGRGGTDTQYF

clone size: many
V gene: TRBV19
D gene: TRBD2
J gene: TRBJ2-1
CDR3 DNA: TGTGCCAGTAGTATACGCGGGGGGTTTGGGAATGAGCAGTTCTTC
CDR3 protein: CASSIRGGFGNEQFF

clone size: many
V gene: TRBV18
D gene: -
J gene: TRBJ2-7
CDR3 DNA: TGTGCCAGCTCACCGAGCTCCTACGAGCAGTACTTC
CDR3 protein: CASSPSSYEQYF

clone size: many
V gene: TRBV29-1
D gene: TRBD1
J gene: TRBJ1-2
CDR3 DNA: TGCAGCGATGGACAGGGCTATGGCTACACCTTC
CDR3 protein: CSDGQGYGYTF

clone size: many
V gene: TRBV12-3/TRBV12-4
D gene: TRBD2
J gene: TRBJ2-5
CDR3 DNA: TGTGCCAGCAGTTTCGGGGGGGTTCGGACCCAGTACTTC
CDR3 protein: CASSFGGVRTQYF

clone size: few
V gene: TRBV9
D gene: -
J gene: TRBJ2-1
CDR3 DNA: TGTGCCAGCAGCGTTTTGCCTAGCTCTTGGAATGAGCAGTTCTTC
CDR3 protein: CASSVLPSSWNEQFF

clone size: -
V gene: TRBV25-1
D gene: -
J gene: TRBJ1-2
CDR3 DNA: TGTGCCAGCAGTGAATACTCTCGGGGCTACACCTTC
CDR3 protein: CASSEYSRGYTF

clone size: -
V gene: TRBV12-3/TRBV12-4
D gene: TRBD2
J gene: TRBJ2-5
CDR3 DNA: TGTGCCAGCAGGCCTAGCGGGAGAGGGGAGACCCAGTACTTC
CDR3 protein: CASRPSGRGETQYF

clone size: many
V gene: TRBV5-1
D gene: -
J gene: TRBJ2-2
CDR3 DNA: TGCGCCAGCAGCTTGACTCTCATCAACACCGGGGAGCTGTTTTTT
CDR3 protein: CASSLTLINTGELFF

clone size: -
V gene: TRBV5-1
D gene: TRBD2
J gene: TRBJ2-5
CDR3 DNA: TGCGCCAGCAGCTTGAGCCCTAGCGGGGCAAAAGAGACCCAGTACTTC
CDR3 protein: CASSLSPSGAKETQYF

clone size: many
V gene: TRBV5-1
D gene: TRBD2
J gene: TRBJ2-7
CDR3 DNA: TGCGCCAGCAGCCCGACTAGCGGAAGCTCCTACGAGCAGTACTTC
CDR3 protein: CASSPTSGSSYEQYF

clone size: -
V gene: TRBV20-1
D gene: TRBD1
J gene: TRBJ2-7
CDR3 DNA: TGCAGTGCTAGGGACAGGGTCCGTGTAATTCACTCCTACGAGCAGTACTTC
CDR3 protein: CSARDRVRVIHSYEQYF

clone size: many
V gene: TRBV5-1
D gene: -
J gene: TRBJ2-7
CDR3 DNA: TGCGCCAGCAGGAGGGATCCGGGAGACTCCTACGAGCAGTACTTC
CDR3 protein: CASRRDPGDSYEQYF

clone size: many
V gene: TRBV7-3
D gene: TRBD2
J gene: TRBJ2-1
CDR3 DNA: TGTGCCAGCAGCTTACCAGCGGGAGGGGGTAAAAATGAGCAGTTCTTC
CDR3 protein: CASSLPAGGGKNEQFF

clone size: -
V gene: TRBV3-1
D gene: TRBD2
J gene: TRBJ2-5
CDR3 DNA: TGTGCCAGCAGCCAAGTTCCGTCTAGCGGAAAAGAGACCCAGTACTTC
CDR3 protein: CASSQVPSSGKETQYF

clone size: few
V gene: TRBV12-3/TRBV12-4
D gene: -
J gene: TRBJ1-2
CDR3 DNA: TGTGCCAGCAGTCCCCAAGCCCTCGGGGGCTACACCTTC
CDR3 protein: CASSPQALGGYTF

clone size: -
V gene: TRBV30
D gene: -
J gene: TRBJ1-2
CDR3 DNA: TGTGCCTGGGAAATCGACCGGGGGACCTATGGCTACACCTTC
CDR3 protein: CAWEIDRGTYGYTF

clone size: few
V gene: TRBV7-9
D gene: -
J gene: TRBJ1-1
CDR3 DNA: TGTGCCAGCAGCCCTTGGGGGGCAGGCACTGAAGCTTTCTTT
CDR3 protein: CASSPWGAGTEAFF

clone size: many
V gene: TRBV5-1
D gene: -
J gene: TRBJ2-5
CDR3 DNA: TGCGCCAGCAGCTTGGACGTCAGGGAAGAGACCCAGTACTTC
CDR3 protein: CASSLDVREETQYF

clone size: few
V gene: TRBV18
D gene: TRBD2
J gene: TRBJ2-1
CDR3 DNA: TGTGCCAGCTCACCAGATCGGGAGGGACTGTACAATGAGCAGTTCTTC
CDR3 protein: CASSPDREGLYNEQFF

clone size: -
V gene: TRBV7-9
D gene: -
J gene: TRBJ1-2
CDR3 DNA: TGTGCCAGCAGCTCGAATGGCTACACCTTC
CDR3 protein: CASSSNGYTF